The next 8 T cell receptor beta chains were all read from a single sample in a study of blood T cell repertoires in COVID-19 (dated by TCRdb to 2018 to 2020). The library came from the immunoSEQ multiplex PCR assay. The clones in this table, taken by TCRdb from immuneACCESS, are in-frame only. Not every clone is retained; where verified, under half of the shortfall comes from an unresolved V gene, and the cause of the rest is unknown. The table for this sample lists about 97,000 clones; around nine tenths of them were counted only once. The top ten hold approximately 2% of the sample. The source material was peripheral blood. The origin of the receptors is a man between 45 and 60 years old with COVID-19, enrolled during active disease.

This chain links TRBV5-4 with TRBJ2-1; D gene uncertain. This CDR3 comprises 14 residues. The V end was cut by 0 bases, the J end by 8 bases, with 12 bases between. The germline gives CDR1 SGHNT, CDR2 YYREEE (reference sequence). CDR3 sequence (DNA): TGTGCCAGCAGCTTGGGTAGTGTACTGCATGAGCAGTTCTTC. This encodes CASSLGSVLHEQFF.

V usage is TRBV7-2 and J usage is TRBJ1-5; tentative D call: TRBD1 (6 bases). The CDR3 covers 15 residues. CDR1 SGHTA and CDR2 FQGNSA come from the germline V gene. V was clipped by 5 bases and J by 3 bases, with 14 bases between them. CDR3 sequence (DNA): TGTGCCAGCAGCCCCGGAACAGGGTTCAATCAGCCCCAGCATTTT. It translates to CASSPGTGFNQPQHF.

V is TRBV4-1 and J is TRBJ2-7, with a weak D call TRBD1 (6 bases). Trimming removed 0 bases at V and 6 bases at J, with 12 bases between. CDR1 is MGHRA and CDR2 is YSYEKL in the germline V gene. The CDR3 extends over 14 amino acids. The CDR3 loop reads CASSQEIQGVEQYF. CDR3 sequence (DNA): TGCGCCAGCAGCCAAGAAATACAGGGTGTCGAGCAGTACTTC.

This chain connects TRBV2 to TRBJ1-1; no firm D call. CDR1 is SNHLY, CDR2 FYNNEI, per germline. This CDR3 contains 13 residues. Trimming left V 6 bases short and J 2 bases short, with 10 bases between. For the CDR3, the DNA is TGTGCCAGCAGGCTTGGGCGAAACACTGAAGCTTTCTTT. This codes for CASRLGRNTEAFF.

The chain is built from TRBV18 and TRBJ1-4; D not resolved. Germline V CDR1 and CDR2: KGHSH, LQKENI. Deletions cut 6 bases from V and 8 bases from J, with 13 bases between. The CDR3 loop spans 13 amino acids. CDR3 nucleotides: TGTGCCAGCTCGGGGAGGTTGGAGGAAAAACTGTTTTTT. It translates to CASSGRLEEKLFF.

CDR3 protein: CASSVDELGNTIYF. CDR3 DNA sequence: TGTGCCAGCAGCGTAGATGAGCTTGGAAACACCATATATTTT. The chain uses TRBV9 and TRBJ1-3; D is unresolved. Between the trimmed V and J ends, which lost 0 bases and 3 bases, there was a span of 7 bases. Germline values: CDR1 SGDLS, CDR2 YYNGEE. There are 14 residues in the CDR3.

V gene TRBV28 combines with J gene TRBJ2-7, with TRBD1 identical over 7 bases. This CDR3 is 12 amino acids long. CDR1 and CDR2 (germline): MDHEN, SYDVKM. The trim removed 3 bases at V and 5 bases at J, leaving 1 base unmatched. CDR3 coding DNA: TGTGCCAGCAGTTTCGGGACAGACGAGCAGTACTTC. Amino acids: CASSFGTDEQYF.

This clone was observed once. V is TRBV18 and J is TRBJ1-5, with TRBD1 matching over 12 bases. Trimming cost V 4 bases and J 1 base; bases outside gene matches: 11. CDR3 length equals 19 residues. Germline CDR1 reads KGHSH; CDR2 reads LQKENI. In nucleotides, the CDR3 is TGTGCCAGCTCACTAAACCCGGGACAGGGGGCGTCAAGCAATCAGCCCCAGCATTTT. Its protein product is CASSLNPGQGASSNQPQHF.